This note documents a single T cell receptor beta chain sequence. Its specificity is not known. The study ran its PCR with 60 Vbeta and 13 Jbeta primers. Method: immunoSEQ multiplex PCR; TCRdb's copy keeps in-frame clones and lacks some. Of some 180,000 clones listed, about 81% are singletons. The data are from a study of cytomegalovirus exposure and HLA in healthy donors. Study-wide findings and caveats: Presence/absence comparisons presumed near-even sequencing depth among donors. CMV serostatus stood as the only immune exposure information on hand.

Trimming cost V 7 bases and J 3 bases; bases outside gene matches: 6. The CDR3 covers 15 residues. CDR1 LNHDA and CDR2 SQIVND come from the germline V gene (reference sequence). This rearrangement joins TRBV19 to TRBJ2-1, with 10 bases aligning to TRBD1. This TCR came from a man aged 40-49 years in good health and CMV-seronegative. Input material: PBMCs. CDR3 DNA sequence: TGTGCCAGTAAATCGGACAGGGGGTACTACAATGAGCAGTTCTTC. Its protein is CASKSDRGYYNEQFF.